This T cell receptor beta chain is drawn from a study of cytomegalovirus exposure and HLA in healthy donors. Use of 60 Vbeta and 13 Jbeta primers characterized the PCR. TCRdb's table, derived via immunoSEQ multiplex PCR, lists solely in-frame clones and lacks some. This repertoire comprises about 130,000 clones; its ten largest clones make up 1.5% to 1.9%. V lost 4 bases to trimming and J lost 6 bases, with 11 bases between them. The CDR3 consists of 13 residues. Germline V gives CDR1 MNHEY, CDR2 SMNVEV (reference sequence). This sequence originates from a middle-aged woman in good health and CMV-seronegative. The sample comprised PBMCs. The chain employs TRBV27 and TRBJ2-3; D unresolved. The CDR3 loop is CASSSPLRDTQYF. CDR3 nucleotides: TGTGCCAGCAGTTCACCCCTTCGGGATACGCAGTATTTT.